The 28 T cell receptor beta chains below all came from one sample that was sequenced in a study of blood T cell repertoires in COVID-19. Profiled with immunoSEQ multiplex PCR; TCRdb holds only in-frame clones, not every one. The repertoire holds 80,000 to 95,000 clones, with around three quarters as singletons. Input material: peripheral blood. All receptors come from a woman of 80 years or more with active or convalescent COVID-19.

CDR3 protein: CASSSLGTGSEAFF. For the CDR3, the DNA is TGTGCCAGCAGCTCCCTCGGGACAGGATCTGAAGCTTTCTTT. The chain is built from TRBV6-2 or TRBV6-3 and TRBJ1-1; 8 nucleotides align to TRBD1. This CDR3 region has 14 residues. With 6 bases clipped from V and 6 bases from J, the junction kept 9 bases outside the gene matches. The germline CDR1 and CDR2 sequences are MNHEY and SVGEGT.

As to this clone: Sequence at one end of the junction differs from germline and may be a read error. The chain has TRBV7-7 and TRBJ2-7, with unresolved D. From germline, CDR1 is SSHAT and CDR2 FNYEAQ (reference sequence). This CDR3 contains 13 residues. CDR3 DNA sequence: TGTGCTAGCAGTTATACTTTCCGTGACGAGCAGTACTTC. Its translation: CASSYTFRDEQYF. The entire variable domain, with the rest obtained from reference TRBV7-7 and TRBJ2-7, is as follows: GAGVSQSPRYKVTKRGQDVTLRCDPISSHATLYWYQQALGQGPEFLTYFNYEAQPDKSGLPSDRFSAERPEGSISTLTIQRTEQRDSAMYRCASSYTFRDEQYFGPGTRLTVT.

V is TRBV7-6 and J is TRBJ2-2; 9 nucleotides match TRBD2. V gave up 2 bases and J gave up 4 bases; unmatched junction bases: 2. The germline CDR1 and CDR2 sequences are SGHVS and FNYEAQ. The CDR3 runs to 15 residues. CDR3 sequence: CASSLSSGVTGELFF. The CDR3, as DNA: TGTGCCAGCAGCTTATCTAGCGGGGTCACCGGGGAGCTGTTTTTT.

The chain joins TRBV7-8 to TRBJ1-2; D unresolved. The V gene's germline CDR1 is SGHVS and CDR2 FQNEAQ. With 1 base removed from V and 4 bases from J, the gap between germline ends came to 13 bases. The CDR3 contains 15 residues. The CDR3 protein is CASSLGGSSSYGYTF. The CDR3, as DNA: TGTGCCAGCAGCTTAGGTGGCAGTTCTAGCTATGGCTACACCTTC.

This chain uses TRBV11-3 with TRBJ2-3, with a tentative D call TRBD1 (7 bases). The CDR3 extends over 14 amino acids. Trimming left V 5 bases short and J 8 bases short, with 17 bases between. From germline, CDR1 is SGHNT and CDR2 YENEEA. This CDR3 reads CASSVDRVGGTQYF. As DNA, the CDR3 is TGTGCCAGCAGCGTCGACAGGGTCGGGGGTACGCAGTATTTT.

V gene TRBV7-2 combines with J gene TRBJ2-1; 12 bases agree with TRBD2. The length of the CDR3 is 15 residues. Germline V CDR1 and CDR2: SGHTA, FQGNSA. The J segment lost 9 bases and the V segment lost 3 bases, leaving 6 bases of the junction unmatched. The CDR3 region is CASSFELAGGSEQFF. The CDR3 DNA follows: TGTGCCAGCAGCTTCGAACTAGCGGGGGGTTCTGAGCAGTTCTTC. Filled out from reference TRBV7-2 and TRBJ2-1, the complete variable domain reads GAGVSQSPSNKVTEKGKDVELRCDPISGHTALYWYRQSLGQGLEFLIYFQGNSAPDKSGLPSDRFSAERTGGSVSTLTIQRTQQEDSAVYLCASSFELAGGSEQFFGPGTRLTVL.

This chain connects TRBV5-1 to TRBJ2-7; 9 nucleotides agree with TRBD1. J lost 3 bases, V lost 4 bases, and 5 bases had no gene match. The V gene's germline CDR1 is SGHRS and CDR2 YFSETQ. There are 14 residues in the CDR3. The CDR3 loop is CASSEKGQGYEQYF. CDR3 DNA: TGCGCCAGCAGCGAAAAGGGACAGGGCTACGAGCAGTACTTC.

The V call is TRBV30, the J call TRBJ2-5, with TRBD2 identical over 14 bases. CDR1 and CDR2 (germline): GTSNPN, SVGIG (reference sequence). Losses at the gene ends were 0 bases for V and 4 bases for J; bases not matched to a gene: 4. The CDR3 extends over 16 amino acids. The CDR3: CAWSVLGLAGGETQYF. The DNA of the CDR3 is TGTGCCTGGAGTGTACTAGGACTAGCGGGGGGAGAGACCCAGTACTTC.

CDR3 protein: CASSAQGDYQPQHF. CDR3 sequence (DNA): TGTGCCAGCAGCGCGCAGGGGGATTATCAGCCCCAGCATTTT. The chain uses TRBV9 and TRBJ1-5; 7 nucleotides align to TRBD1. The CDR3 contains 14 residues. Trimming cost V 3 bases and J 5 bases; bases outside gene matches: 5. The germline gives CDR1 SGDLS, CDR2 YYNGEE.

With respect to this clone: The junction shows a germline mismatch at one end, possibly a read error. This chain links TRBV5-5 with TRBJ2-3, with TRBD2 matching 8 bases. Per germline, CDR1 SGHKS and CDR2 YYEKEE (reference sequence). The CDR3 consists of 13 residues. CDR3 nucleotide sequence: TGTGCCAGCAGTTTGGGACTAGCAGATACGCAGTATTTT. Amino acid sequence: CASSLGLADTQYF.

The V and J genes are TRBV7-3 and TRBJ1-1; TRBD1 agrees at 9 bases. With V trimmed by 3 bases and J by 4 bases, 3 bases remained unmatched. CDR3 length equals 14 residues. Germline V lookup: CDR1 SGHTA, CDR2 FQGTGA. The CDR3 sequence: CASSFGQGSTEAFF. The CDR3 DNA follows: TGTGCCAGCAGCTTCGGACAGGGGAGCACTGAAGCTTTCTTT.

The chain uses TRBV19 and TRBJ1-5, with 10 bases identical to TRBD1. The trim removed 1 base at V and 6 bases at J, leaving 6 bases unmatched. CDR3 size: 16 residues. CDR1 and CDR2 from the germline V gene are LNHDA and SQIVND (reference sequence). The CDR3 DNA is TGTGCCAGTAGTATAGGTGACAGGGGGCGTCTTCAGCCCCAGCATTTT. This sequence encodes CASSIGDRGRLQPQHF.

CDR3 loop: CASSPWAVKSSEETQYF. The CDR3 DNA sequence: TGTGCCAGCAGTCCCTGGGCAGTCAAATCAAGTGAAGAGACCCAGTACTTC. The genes are TRBV28 and TRBJ2-5; no clear D. This CDR3 region has 17 residues. The V end lost 5 bases, the J end lost 3 bases, and 22 bases lay between the germline ends. In germline, CDR1 is MDHEN, CDR2 SYDVKM.

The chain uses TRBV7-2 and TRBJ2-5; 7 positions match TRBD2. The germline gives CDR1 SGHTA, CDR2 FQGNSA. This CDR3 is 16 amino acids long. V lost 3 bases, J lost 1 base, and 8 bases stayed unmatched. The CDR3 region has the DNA TGTGCCAGCAGCTTTGACCCAGCGGGGATCCAAGAGACCCAGTACTTC. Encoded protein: CASSFDPAGIQETQYF.

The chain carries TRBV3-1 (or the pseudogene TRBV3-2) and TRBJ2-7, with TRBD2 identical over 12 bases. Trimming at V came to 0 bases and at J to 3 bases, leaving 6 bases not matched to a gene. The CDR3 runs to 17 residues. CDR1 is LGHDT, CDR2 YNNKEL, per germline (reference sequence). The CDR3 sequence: CASSQDGLAGFCYEQYF. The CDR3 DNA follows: TGTGCCAGCAGCCAAGACGGACTAGCGGGATTCTGCTACGAGCAGTACTTC.

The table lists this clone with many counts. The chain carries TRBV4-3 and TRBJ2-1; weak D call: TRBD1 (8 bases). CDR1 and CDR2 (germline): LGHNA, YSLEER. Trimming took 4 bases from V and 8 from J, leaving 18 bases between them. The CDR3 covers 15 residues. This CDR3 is CASSPDRGGKYEQFF. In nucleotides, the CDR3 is TGCGCCAGCAGCCCTGACAGGGGAGGGAAGTATGAGCAGTTCTTC.

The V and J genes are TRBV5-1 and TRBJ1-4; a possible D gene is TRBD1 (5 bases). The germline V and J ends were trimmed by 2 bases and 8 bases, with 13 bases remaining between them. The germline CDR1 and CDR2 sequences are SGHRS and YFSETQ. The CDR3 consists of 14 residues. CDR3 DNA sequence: TGCGCCAGCAGCTTACAGGCGCCTGGGGAAAAACTGTTTTTT. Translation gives CASSLQAPGEKLFF.

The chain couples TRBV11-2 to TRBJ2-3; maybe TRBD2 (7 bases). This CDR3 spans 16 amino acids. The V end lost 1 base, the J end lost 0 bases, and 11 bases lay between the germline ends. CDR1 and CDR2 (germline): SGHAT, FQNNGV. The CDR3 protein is CASSLVGGASTDTQYF. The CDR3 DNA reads TGTGCCAGCAGCTTAGTTGGGGGGGCGAGCACAGATACGCAGTATTTT.

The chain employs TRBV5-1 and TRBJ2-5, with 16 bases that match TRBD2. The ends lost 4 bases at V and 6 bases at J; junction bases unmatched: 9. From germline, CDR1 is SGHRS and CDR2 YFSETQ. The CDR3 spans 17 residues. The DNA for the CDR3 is TGCGCCAGCAGCCCCGGGACTAGCGGGGGGGCCGCGAAGACCCAGTACTTC. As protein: CASSPGTSGGAAKTQYF.

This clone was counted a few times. In DNA, the CDR3 is TGTGCCAGCAGCTTGAGTCAGGCCTACGAGCAGTACTTC. Encoded protein: CASSLSQAYEQYF. V is TRBV5-6 and J is TRBJ2-7; no clear D. Germline CDR1 reads SGHDT; CDR2 reads YYEEEE. The CDR3 loop spans 13 amino acids. Trimming took 1 base from V and 2 from J, leaving 7 bases between them.

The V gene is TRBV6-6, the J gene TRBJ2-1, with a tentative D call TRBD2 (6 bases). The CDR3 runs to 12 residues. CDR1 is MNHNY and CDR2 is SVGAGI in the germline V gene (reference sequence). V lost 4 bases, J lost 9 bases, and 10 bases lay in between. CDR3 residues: CASSLGTAEQFF. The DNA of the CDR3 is TGTGCCAGCAGTTTGGGGACTGCTGAGCAGTTCTTC.

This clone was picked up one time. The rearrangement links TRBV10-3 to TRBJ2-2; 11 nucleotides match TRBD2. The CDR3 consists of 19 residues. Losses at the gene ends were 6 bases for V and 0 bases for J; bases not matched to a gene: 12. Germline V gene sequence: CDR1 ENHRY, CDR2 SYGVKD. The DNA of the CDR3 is TGTGCCATCAGGGATCGTAGCGGGGGGGCTTTTGCGAACACCGGGGAGCTGTTTTTT. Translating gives CAIRDRSGGAFANTGELFF.

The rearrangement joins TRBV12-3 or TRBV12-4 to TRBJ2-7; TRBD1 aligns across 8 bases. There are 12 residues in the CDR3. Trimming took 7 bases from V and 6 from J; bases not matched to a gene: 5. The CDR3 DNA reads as TGTGCCAGCAACTATGACAGGGGCGAGCAGTACTTC. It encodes CASNYDRGEQYF.

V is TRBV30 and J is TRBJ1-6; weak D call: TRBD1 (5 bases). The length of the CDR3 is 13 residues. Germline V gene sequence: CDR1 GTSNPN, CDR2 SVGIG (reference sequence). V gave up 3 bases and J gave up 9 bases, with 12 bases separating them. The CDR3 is CAWRWQTVSPLHF. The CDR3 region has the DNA TGTGCCTGGAGGTGGCAGACAGTTTCACCCCTCCACTTT.

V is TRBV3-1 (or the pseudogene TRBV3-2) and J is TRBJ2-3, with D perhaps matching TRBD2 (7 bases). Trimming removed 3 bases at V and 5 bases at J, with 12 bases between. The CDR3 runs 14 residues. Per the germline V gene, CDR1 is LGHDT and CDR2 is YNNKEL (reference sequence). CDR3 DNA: TGTGCCAGCAGCCAGGCGGGGGCCATAGATACGCAGTATTTT. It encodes CASSQAGAIDTQYF.

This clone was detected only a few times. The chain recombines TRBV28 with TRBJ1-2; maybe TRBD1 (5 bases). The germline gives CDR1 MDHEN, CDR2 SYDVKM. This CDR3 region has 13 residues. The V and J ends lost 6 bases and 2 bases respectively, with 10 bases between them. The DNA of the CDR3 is TGTGCCAGCAGGGATTACAGGAACTATGGCTACACCTTC. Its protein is CASRDYRNYGYTF.

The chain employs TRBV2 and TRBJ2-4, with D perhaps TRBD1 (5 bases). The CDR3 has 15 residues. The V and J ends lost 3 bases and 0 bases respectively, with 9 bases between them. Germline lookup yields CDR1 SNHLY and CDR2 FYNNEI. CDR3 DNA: TGTGCCAGCAGTGACCCAGGGCTAGCCAAAAACATTCAGTACTTC. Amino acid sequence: CASSDPGLAKNIQYF. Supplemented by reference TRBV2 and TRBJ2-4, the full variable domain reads EPEVTQTPSHQVTQMGQEVILRCVPISNHLYFYWYRQILGQKVEFLVSFYNNEISEKSEIFDDQFSVERPDGSNFTLKIRSTKLEDSAMYFCASSDPGLAKNIQYFGAGTRLSVL.

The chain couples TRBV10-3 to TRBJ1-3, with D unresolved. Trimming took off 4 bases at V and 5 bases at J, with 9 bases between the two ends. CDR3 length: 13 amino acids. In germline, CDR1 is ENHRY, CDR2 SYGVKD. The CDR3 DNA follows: TGTGCCATCAGTGTTCCTGGCCGAAACACCATATATTTT. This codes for CAISVPGRNTIYF.